These 25 T cell receptor beta chains originate from one sample sequenced in a study of T cell repertoires in cytomegalovirus infection. The antigens of these receptors remain unknown. Each CDR3 protein gets one entry after TCRdb re-called the reads with MiXCR. The table lists around 710,000 distinct CDR3 sequences, roughly 28% of them singletons, with around 13% in the top ten. The specimen comprised cultured CD8+ T cells from PBMCs, sampled from culture after CMV antigen stimulation. These receptors came from a human donor in good health (CMV status not recorded). Some clones in this sample may be carry-over from other donors' samples.

A remark on this clonotype: A read error may explain this, as a much larger clone is one base away. Here the CDR3 reads CASSPAGAGTGANYGYTF. The DNA of the CDR3 is TGTGCCAGCAGCCCCGCAGGCGCCGGGACAGGAGCTAACTATGGCTACACCTTC. The V gene is TRBV7-8, the J gene TRBJ1-2; TRBD1 matches 8 bases. The CDR3 runs 18 residues. Losses at the gene ends were 5 bases for V and 0 bases for J; bases not matched to a gene: 14. The germline V gene has CDR1 SGHVS and CDR2 FQNEAQ.

This clonotype was counted between two and nine times. V gene TRBV12-3 or TRBV12-4 combines with J gene TRBJ2-2; 7 bases map to TRBD1. The CDR3 has 15 residues. V dropped 5 bases and J dropped 5; count of bases not matched to a gene: 8. The CDR3 loop reads CASSPQGLKTGELFF. CDR3 DNA sequence: TGTGCCAGCAGTCCACAGGGGTTAAAGACCGGGGAGCTGTTTTTT.

This clonotype has only a few counts. The J gene is TRBJ2-2, the V gene TRBV28; no reliable D call. CDR1 is MDHEN, CDR2 SYDVKM, per germline. V was pared by 2 bases and J by 0 bases, with 7 bases between. The CDR3 extends over 15 amino acids. CDR3: CASSLAQTNTGELFF. The CDR3 coding sequence is TGTGCCAGCAGTTTAGCCCAGACGAACACCGGGGAGCTGTTTTTT.

The chain combines TRBV10-3 with TRBJ2-2; D is possibly TRBD1 or TRBD2 (6 bases each). The CDR3 has 14 amino acids. V was trimmed by 8 bases and J by 3 bases, leaving 13 bases between them. The germline V gene has CDR1 ENHRY and CDR2 SYGVKD. This chain's CDR3 is CAIGIGGYTGELFF. The CDR3 region has the DNA TGTGCCATCGGCATCGGGGGCTACACCGGGGAGCTGTTTTTT.

The chain is built from TRBV25-1 and TRBJ2-7; no reliable D call. Deletions cut 5 bases from V and 6 bases from J, with 14 bases between. This CDR3 comprises 13 residues. Looked up from germline, CDR1 is MGHDK and CDR2 is SYGVNS. As DNA, the CDR3 is TGTGCCAGCAGTAGCAGGACCACCGGCGAGCAGTACTTC. Encoded protein: CASSSRTTGEQYF.

This clonotype occurred a few times. This sequence joins TRBV6-6 and TRBJ2-2; 7 bases are shared with TRBD1. CDR1 and CDR2 from the germline V gene are MNHNY and SVGAGI (reference sequence). V gave up 4 bases and J gave up 14 bases; unmatched junction bases: 1. The CDR3 consists of 10 residues. The CDR3 reads CASSLGGLFF. DNA of the CDR3: TGTGCCAGCAGTTTAGGGGGCCTGTTTTTT.

The chain links TRBV12-3 or TRBV12-4 to TRBJ2-2; D is unresolved. V lost 6 bases and J 0 bases, leaving 17 bases between the germline ends. CDR3 length equals 17 residues. This CDR3 reads CASSEPTRAANTGELFF. The CDR3, as DNA: TGTGCCAGCAGCGAACCCACAAGGGCAGCGAACACCGGGGAGCTGTTTTTT.

The chain links TRBV19 to TRBJ2-1; D may be TRBD1 or TRBD2 (5 bases each). Germline V gene lookup returns CDR1 LNHDA and CDR2 SQIVND (reference sequence). This CDR3 contains 16 residues. The germline V and J ends were trimmed by 4 bases and 2 bases, with 15 bases remaining between them. The CDR3 here is CASSTRDPLPYNEQFF. Written as DNA, the CDR3 is TGTGCCAGTAGTACCCGGGACCCCTTGCCCTACAATGAGCAGTTCTTC. The full variable domain, completed using reference TRBV19 and TRBJ2-1, is DGGITQSPKYLFRKEGQNVTLSCEQNLNHDAMYWYRQDPGQGLRLIYYSQIVNDFQKGDIAEGYSVSREKKESFPLTVTSAQKNPTAFYLCASSTRDPLPYNEQFFGPGTRLTVL.

This clonotype occurred a few times. V usage is TRBV10-3 and J usage is TRBJ2-3, with 12 nucleotides matching TRBD1. Per the germline V gene, CDR1 is ENHRY and CDR2 is SYGVKD. Trimming took 3 bases from V and 4 from J; bases not matched to a gene: 5. The CDR3 extends over 16 amino acids. The CDR3 nucleotides read TGTGCCATCAGTGATCCGGGACAGGGGGCGGCAGATACGCAGTATTTT. Encoded protein: CAISDPGQGAADTQYF.

This chain connects TRBV6-2 or TRBV6-3 to TRBJ1-1; 10 nucleotides match TRBD1. J lost 1 base, V lost 7 bases, and 3 bases had no gene match. This CDR3 comprises 14 residues. Germline-derived CDR1 and CDR2 are MNHEY and SVGEGT. The CDR3 DNA follows: TGTGCCAGCACAAGGGACAGGGGGAACACTGAAGCTTTCTTT. The encoded protein is CASTRDRGNTEAFF.

This clonotype showed up just a few times. The chain joins TRBV5-5 to TRBJ1-5; D uncertain. The CDR3 totals 15 residues. V lost 1 base and J lost 3, with 11 bases in between. Germline V CDR1 and CDR2: SGHKS, YYEKEE (reference sequence). As DNA, the CDR3 is TGTGCCAGCAGCTTGAATGCGGGTCCCAATCAGCCCCAGCATTTT. The encoded protein is CASSLNAGPNQPQHF.

J is TRBJ2-7 and V is TRBV7-2, with no clear D. The CDR3 is 13 residues long. The germline V gene encodes CDR1 SGHTA and CDR2 FQGNSA. Trimming pared 3 bases from V and 2 bases from J, leaving 8 bases between. The CDR3 coding sequence is TGTGCCAGCAGCTTTTCAGAGACCTACGAGCAGTACGTC. Amino acid sequence: CASSFSETYEQYV.

The rearrangement uses TRBV7-9 and TRBJ2-5; possible D gene TRBD1, 7 bases. Trimming took off 4 bases at V and 4 bases at J, with 19 bases between the two ends. The germline gives CDR1 SEHNR, CDR2 FQNEAQ (reference sequence). The CDR3 extends over 16 amino acids. DNA of the CDR3: TGTGCCAGCAGCTCCCAAAGACAGGGACTGGGAGAGACCCAGTACTTC. This translates into CASSSQRQGLGETQYF.

The rearrangement links TRBV19 to TRBJ1-1; no definite D call. In germline, CDR1 is LNHDA, CDR2 SQIVND (reference sequence). There are 16 residues in the CDR3. Trimming stripped 0 bases from V and 0 bases from J, with 11 bases between. The CDR3 region has the DNA TGTGCCAGTAGTATAGAACAACAGAACATGAACACTGAAGCTTTCTTT. Encoded protein: CASSIEQQNMNTEAFF.

The chain uses TRBV7-3 and TRBJ2-3; 8 positions match TRBD2. V was pared by 4 bases and J by 7 bases, with 10 bases of the junction left unmatched. The germline V gene encodes CDR1 SGHTA and CDR2 FQGTGA. CDR3 length: 15 residues. CDR3 residues: CASSSLSGGPNTQYF. The DNA for the CDR3 is TGTGCCAGCAGCTCTCTCAGCGGGGGACCTAATACGCAGTATTTT.

This clonotype turned up a few times. The chain uses TRBV5-6 and TRBJ1-4; D gene unclear. V was trimmed by 2 bases and J by 4 bases, leaving 9 bases between them. The CDR3 totals 14 residues. CDR1 and CDR2 (germline): SGHDT, YYEEEE. The chain's CDR3 is CASSFGRLNEKLFF. In DNA, the CDR3 is TGTGCCAGCAGCTTTGGCAGACTTAATGAAAAACTGTTTTTT.

This clonotype was picked up a small number of times. V gene TRBV4-3 combines with J gene TRBJ2-1, with D unclear. Trimming took 1 base from V and 3 from J, leaving 7 bases between them. Per the germline V gene, CDR1 is LGHNA and CDR2 is YSLEER. The CDR3 spans 14 residues. The CDR3 sequence: CASSQATGYNEQFF. CDR3 in DNA: TGCGCCAGCAGCCAAGCGACTGGCTACAATGAGCAGTTCTTC.

The sample holds many counts of this clonotype. The chain couples TRBV7-6 to TRBJ2-5; D is tentatively TRBD1 or TRBD2 (5 bases each). The CDR3 is 18 amino acids. Germline V CDR1 and CDR2: SGHVS, FNYEAQ. Trimming took 4 bases from V and 1 from J, leaving 22 bases between them. The CDR3 loop is CASSSGRDALGFQETQYF. In DNA form, the CDR3 reads TGTGCCAGCAGCTCGGGACGGGACGCCCTGGGATTCCAAGAGACCCAGTACTTC.

The chain links TRBV27 to TRBJ2-2; D is possibly TRBD2 (6 bases). The germline V gene has CDR1 MNHEY and CDR2 SMNVEV (reference sequence). This CDR3 is 16 amino acids long. Trimming shortened V by 3 bases and J by 0 bases, and 11 bases separated the two germline ends. In nucleotides, the CDR3 is TGTGCCAGCAGTTTCATGGGAGGACCGAACACCGGGGAGCTGTTTTTT. Its protein product is CASSFMGGPNTGELFF.

The chain couples TRBV6-1 to TRBJ1-6, with TRBD1 identical over 9 bases. The CDR3 runs to 15 residues. The germline CDR1 and CDR2 sequences are MNHNS and SASEGT. The trim removed 6 bases at V and 8 bases at J, leaving 8 bases unmatched. The CDR3 region has the DNA TGTGCCAGCAGACCGGGGGACAGGGCGGATTCACCCCTCCACTTT. Its translation is CASRPGDRADSPLHF.

This chain uses TRBV19 with TRBJ1-1; D perhaps matches TRBD1 (6 bases). V lost 6 bases to trimming and J lost 1 base, with 18 bases between them. The CDR3 totals 16 residues. The germline CDR1 and CDR2 sequences are LNHDA and SQIVND (reference sequence). CDR3 residues: CASRLRGAGANTEAFF. In DNA form, the CDR3 reads TGTGCCAGTAGGCTGCGCGGGGCGGGGGCGAACACTGAAGCTTTCTTT.

This clonotype was found a few times. V is TRBV20-1 and J is TRBJ1-2; D uncertain. Trimming cost V 8 bases and J 5 bases, with 27 bases left between them. The CDR3 extends over 16 amino acids. The germline V gene encodes CDR1 DFQATT and CDR2 SNEGSKA (reference sequence). This CDR3 reads CSSPPPESTAPYGYTF. The CDR3 coding sequence is TGCAGTAGCCCTCCCCCGGAGTCGACCGCCCCATATGGCTACACCTTC.

The chain is built from TRBV10-3 and TRBJ2-3; D perhaps matches TRBD2 (7 bases). The CDR3 extends over 16 amino acids. Trimming removed 4 bases at V and 4 bases at J, with 18 bases between. Per the germline V gene, CDR1 is ENHRY and CDR2 is SYGVKD. The CDR3 reads CAISGPSGGEADTQYF. DNA of the CDR3: TGTGCCATCAGTGGTCCCTCGGGGGGCGAAGCAGATACGCAGTATTTT.

This clonotype was detected many times. This chain links TRBV7-2 with TRBJ2-3; D is perhaps TRBD1 (7 bases). The CDR3 totals 13 residues. Germline V gene lookup returns CDR1 SGHTA and CDR2 FQGNSA. Trimming cost V 7 bases and J 4 bases, with 12 bases left between them. The DNA for the CDR3 is TGTGCCAGCAATAGCAGGGGGGCAGATACGCAGTATTTT. Protein: CASNSRGADTQYF.

This clonotype was observed many times. In nucleotides, the CDR3 is TGTGCCAGCAGCTTAGTTTCACAGGGTGGCGGCTACACCTTC. Translation gives CASSLVSQGGGYTF. The V call is TRBV7-6, the J call TRBJ1-2; possibly TRBD1 for D (6 bases). Trimming left V 1 base short and J 8 bases short, with 14 bases between. The CDR3 runs 14 residues. Germline CDR1 SGHVS, CDR2 FNYEAQ.